The table lists the clone carrying this T cell receptor beta chain with a count of one. The V segment lost 3 bases and the J segment 4 bases; nucleotides outside the gene matches: 2. Per the germline V gene, CDR1 is SGHRS and CDR2 is YFSETQ. The CDR3 is 16 residues long. This entry is derived from a study of blood T cell repertoires in COVID-19. Study-wide background: Sources were T cells, B-cell-depleted T cells, or PBMCs; the material itself was cDNA or gDNA.

Clones were sequenced by immunoSEQ multiplex PCR, and TCRdb holds only the in-frame ones, with some missing. Here the sample spans tens of thousands of clones, around 84% being singletons. Sequenced sample: peripheral blood. The sequence derives from a human donor in a cohort sampled during active COVID-19. V gene TRBV5-1 combines with J gene TRBJ2-3; TRBD2 aligns across 16 bases. CDR3 in amino acids: CASSSGTSGGADTQYF. Here the CDR3 DNA reads TGCGCCAGCAGCTCAGGGACTAGCGGGGGGGCAGATACGCAGTATTTT.